This T cell receptor beta chain derives from a study of shared clonotypes between healthy human individuals. The study, taken as a whole, reports: Blood was the sole source, and tissue repertoires probably differ.

Note on this clone: The antigen remains undetermined. This CDR3 is also generated by other DNA sequences in the sample.

The V gene's germline CDR1 is MNHEY and CDR2 SVGAGI. This CDR3 has 15 residues. J lost 6 bases, V lost 2 bases, and 1 base had no gene match. In the authors' workflow: ImmunoSEQ yielded junction-only sequences lacking quality scores, so filtering differed. TCRdb's table, derived via immunoSEQ multiplex PCR, lists solely in-frame clones and lacks some. V and J calls and clone size follow that table, whereas D and trimming were derived from the DNA. Here the sample spans some 2,100,000 clones, nearly 97% being singletons. The sample comprised naive CD4+ T cells sorted from blood. Subset in this sample: CD45RA+ positively selected. The source of this sequence is a man younger than 30 in good health. The V gene is TRBV6-5, the J gene TRBJ1-6, with 10 bases that match TRBD1. CDR3 coding DNA: TGTGCCAGCAGTTACGGGACAGGGGTTAATTCACCCCTCCACTTT. This sequence encodes CASSYGTGVNSPLHF.